These T cell receptor beta chains were read from a single sample in a study of cytomegalovirus exposure and HLA in healthy donors. TCRdb keeps only in-frame clones here, not all; method: immunoSEQ multiplex PCR. Of 150,000 to 200,000 clones in the sample, more than 75% were seen once. Sequenced material: PBMCs. Receptor source: a woman under 30 in good health and CMV-seronegative. CDR3s include the opening cysteine and the closing phenylalanine or tryptophan. Each record gives: D gene, clone size, V gene, J gene, CDR3 DNA, CDR3 protein. A D gene is named only where the DNA matches it firmly. Clone size is given for some rows only: seen once, a few or many times, or a class if the clone is expanded.

D gene: .; clone size: .; V gene: TRBV5-1; J gene: TRBJ1-2; CDR3 DNA: TGCGCCAGCAGCTCGGGAGGGGGTGAAAACTATGGCTACACCTTC; CDR3 protein: CASSSGGGENYGYTF
D gene: .; clone size: .; V gene: TRBV2; J gene: TRBJ2-1; CDR3 DNA: TGTGCCAGCACATACAATGAGCAGTTCTTC; CDR3 protein: CASTYNEQFF
D gene: .; clone size: .; V gene: TRBV6-5; J gene: TRBJ1-1; CDR3 DNA: TGTGCCAGCAGGAGGATGGCTGAAGCTTTCTTT; CDR3 protein: CASRRMAEAFF
D gene: .; clone size: .; V gene: TRBV7-9; J gene: TRBJ2-7; CDR3 DNA: TGTGCCAGCAGCTTAGGGGGACTGGAATACGAGCAGTACTTC; CDR3 protein: CASSLGGLEYEQYF
D gene: .; clone size: .; V gene: TRBV7-2; J gene: TRBJ1-1; CDR3 DNA: TGTGCCAGCAGCCCACTGCTGAGGAGTGAAGCTTTCTTT; CDR3 protein: CASSPLLRSEAFF
D gene: .; clone size: .; V gene: TRBV7-2; J gene: TRBJ2-7; CDR3 DNA: TGTGCCAGCAGCTTAAGGATGGGGGCGAAGTACTTC; CDR3 protein: CASSLRMGAKYF
D gene: .; clone size: .; V gene: TRBV19; J gene: TRBJ2-1; CDR3 DNA: TGTGCCAGTAGCCCTCCCCTGGGGGCCTCCTACAATGAGCAGTTCTTC; CDR3 protein: CASSPPLGASYNEQFF
D gene: .; clone size: .; V gene: TRBV5-1; J gene: TRBJ2-4; CDR3 DNA: TGCGCCAGCAGCTTGGACTGGTGGAACATTCAGTACTTC; CDR3 protein: CASSLDWWNIQYF
D gene: TRBD2; clone size: .; V gene: TRBV29-1; J gene: TRBJ2-1; CDR3 DNA: TGCAGCGTTGGGGGACTAGCGGGGAATGAGCAGTTCTTC; CDR3 protein: CSVGGLAGNEQFF
D gene: TRBD2; clone size: .; V gene: TRBV7-2; J gene: TRBJ2-7; CDR3 DNA: TGTGCCAGCAGCTTACCAGCGGGAGTTCCCTCCTACGAGCAGTACTTC; CDR3 protein: CASSLPAGVPSYEQYF
D gene: .; clone size: .; V gene: TRBV10-3; J gene: TRBJ2-1; CDR3 DNA: TGTGCCATCAGTGAGTCTCTAAATGAGCAGTTCTTC; CDR3 protein: CAISESLNEQFF
D gene: TRBD1; clone size: .; V gene: TRBV29-1; J gene: TRBJ1-1; CDR3 DNA: TGCAGCGTTTACAGGGGGCTAAACACTGAAGCTTTCTTT; CDR3 protein: CSVYRGLNTEAFF
D gene: TRBD1; clone size: .; V gene: TRBV7-6; J gene: TRBJ1-2; CDR3 DNA: TGTGCCAGCAGCTTAGGTCCCGGGACAGGGGGAGGCTATGGCTACACCTTC; CDR3 protein: CASSLGPGTGGGYGYTF
D gene: .; clone size: .; V gene: TRBV7-3; J gene: TRBJ2-3; CDR3 DNA: TGTGCCAGCAGCCCCGGGTTAACTAGCACAGATACGCAGTATTTT; CDR3 protein: CASSPGLTSTDTQYF
D gene: .; clone size: .; V gene: TRBV6-1; J gene: TRBJ2-7; CDR3 DNA: TGTGCCAGCTTTTCTACTTACGCCTACGAGCAGTACTTC; CDR3 protein: CASFSTYAYEQYF
D gene: .; clone size: .; V gene: TRBV9; J gene: TRBJ2-5; CDR3 DNA: TGTGCCAGCAGCGTACGAGTGCTACAAGCGCAAGAGACCCAGTACTTC; CDR3 protein: CASSVRVLQAQETQYF
D gene: .; clone size: .; V gene: TRBV5-1; J gene: TRBJ2-7; CDR3 DNA: TGCGCCAGCAGCTTTGACTCTCCACCCTACGAGCAGTACTTC; CDR3 protein: CASSFDSPPYEQYF
D gene: TRBD1; clone size: once; V gene: TRBV4-1; J gene: TRBJ1-1; CDR3 DNA: TGCGCCAGCAGCCAAGGGTCAGGGGGCGGACCGAACACTGAAGCTTTCTTT; CDR3 protein: CASSQGSGGGPNTEAFF
D gene: TRBD1; clone size: once; V gene: TRBV9; J gene: TRBJ1-5; CDR3 DNA: TGTGCCAGCAGCTCAGGGGGTTGGAATCAGCCCCAGCATTTT; CDR3 protein: CASSSGGWNQPQHF
D gene: .; clone size: .; V gene: TRBV5-4; J gene: TRBJ2-7; CDR3 DNA: TGTGCCAGCAGCAAAAACGGAGGGAGGCCCGACTACGAGCAGTACTTC; CDR3 protein: CASSKNGGRPDYEQYF
D gene: .; clone size: .; V gene: TRBV10-2; J gene: TRBJ1-5; CDR3 DNA: TGCGCCAGCAGGGCGCGGGGGGCAGATAGCAATCAGCCCCAGCATTTT; CDR3 protein: CASRARGADSNQPQHF
D gene: .; clone size: .; V gene: TRBV5-1; J gene: TRBJ1-2; CDR3 DNA: TGCGCCAGCAGCTTGGTAGGGGGATATGGCTACACCTTC; CDR3 protein: CASSLVGGYGYTF
D gene: .; clone size: .; V gene: TRBV6-1; J gene: TRBJ1-2; CDR3 DNA: TGTGCCAGCAGTGTGACAGCTAACTATGGCTACACCTTC; CDR3 protein: CASSVTANYGYTF
D gene: .; clone size: .; V gene: TRBV30; J gene: TRBJ2-1; CDR3 DNA: TGTGCCTGGAGTGTAGGGAGCTCCTACAATGAGCAGTTCTTC; CDR3 protein: CAWSVGSSYNEQFF
D gene: .; clone size: once; V gene: TRBV6-6; J gene: TRBJ1-1; CDR3 DNA: TGTGCCAGCAGTTACTCTGGGGGGGGCACTGAAGCTTTCTTT; CDR3 protein: CASSYSGGGTEAFF
D gene: TRBD1; clone size: .; V gene: TRBV18; J gene: TRBJ1-5; CDR3 DNA: TGTGCCAGCTCACAAACCCCCATTGGACAGGCTGATCAGCCCCAGCATTTT; CDR3 protein: CASSQTPIGQADQPQHF
D gene: TRBD1; clone size: .; V gene: TRBV9; J gene: TRBJ1-2; CDR3 DNA: TGTGCCAGCAGCGTAAGGTTAGATGGGACAGCAATTTATGGCTACACCTTC; CDR3 protein: CASSVRLDGTAIYGYTF
D gene: TRBD2; clone size: few; V gene: TRBV7-9; J gene: TRBJ2-3; CDR3 DNA: TGTGCCAGCAGCTTGTCCGGGAGGGCCGGTCCGCAGTATTTT; CDR3 protein: CASSLSGRAGPQYF
D gene: TRBD1; clone size: .; V gene: TRBV18; J gene: TRBJ1-3; CDR3 DNA: TGTGCCAGCTCACCCCTAGGACAGGGTGGGTCTGGAAACACCATATATTTT; CDR3 protein: CASSPLGQGGSGNTIYF
D gene: .; clone size: .; V gene: TRBV5-6; J gene: TRBJ1-1; CDR3 DNA: TGTGCCAGCAGCCCTAGGACCGGGGGTAAGAACACTGAAGCTTTCTTT; CDR3 protein: CASSPRTGGKNTEAFF
D gene: .; clone size: once; V gene: TRBV2; J gene: TRBJ1-3; CDR3 DNA: TGTGCCAGCAGTGAAGAGGGGCGACTCTCTGGAAACACCATATATTTT; CDR3 protein: CASSEEGRLSGNTIYF
D gene: .; clone size: .; V gene: TRBV27; J gene: TRBJ1-2; CDR3 DNA: TGTGCCAGCAGTTTAGTGGGGGGGAACTATGGCTACACCTTC; CDR3 protein: CASSLVGGNYGYTF
D gene: .; clone size: .; V gene: TRBV5-1; J gene: TRBJ2-3; CDR3 DNA: TGCGCCAGCAGCTCCCAGTCGAGCACAGATACGCAGTATTTT; CDR3 protein: CASSSQSSTDTQYF
D gene: .; clone size: .; V gene: TRBV14; J gene: TRBJ2-7; CDR3 DNA: TGTGCCAGCAGCCAAGTATTAATCGAGCAGTACTTC; CDR3 protein: CASSQVLIEQYF
D gene: .; clone size: .; V gene: TRBV7-2; J gene: TRBJ1-5; CDR3 DNA: TGTGCCAGCAGCTTAGATTTAGAGCCCCAGCATTTT; CDR3 protein: CASSLDLEPQHF
D gene: .; clone size: .; V gene: TRBV5-1; J gene: TRBJ2-7; CDR3 DNA: TGCGCCAGCAGCTTGGCCGTAGCGGCCCCCTACGAGCAGTACTTC; CDR3 protein: CASSLAVAAPYEQYF
D gene: .; clone size: .; V gene: TRBV4-1; J gene: TRBJ1-5; CDR3 DNA: TGCGCCAGCAGCCGTACCCCAGACAGCTATAGCAATCAGCCCCAGCATTTT; CDR3 protein: CASSRTPDSYSNQPQHF
D gene: .; clone size: .; V gene: TRBV5-1; J gene: TRBJ1-2; CDR3 DNA: TGCGCCAGCAGCCCTCAGATGGGGAGTCAGTCGGGCTATGGCTACACCTTC; CDR3 protein: CASSPQMGSQSGYGYTF
D gene: .; clone size: .; V gene: TRBV4-1; J gene: TRBJ1-2; CDR3 DNA: TGCGCCAGCAGCCAAGAACAGGCAGCTGTCTATGGCTACACCTTC; CDR3 protein: CASSQEQAAVYGYTF
D gene: .; clone size: .; V gene: TRBV19; J gene: TRBJ1-5; CDR3 DNA: TGTGCCAGTAGTACACCGGTGGCGGAGGTCAATCAGCCCCAGCATTTT; CDR3 protein: CASSTPVAEVNQPQHF
D gene: .; clone size: .; V gene: TRBV18; J gene: TRBJ1-3; CDR3 DNA: TGTGCCAGCTCACCCCCAGGGTCTGGAAACACCATATATTTT; CDR3 protein: CASSPPGSGNTIYF
D gene: TRBD1; clone size: .; V gene: TRBV18; J gene: TRBJ2-7; CDR3 DNA: TGTGCCAGCTCACCCCCCCTTGGGACAGGTTCTAACGAGCAGTACTTC; CDR3 protein: CASSPPLGTGSNEQYF
D gene: TRBD2; clone size: .; V gene: TRBV4-2; J gene: TRBJ2-1; CDR3 DNA: TGTGCCAGCAGCCAAGGGCGGGAGGGCCATGAGCAGTTCTTC; CDR3 protein: CASSQGREGHEQFF
D gene: .; clone size: .; V gene: TRBV6-1; J gene: TRBJ2-3; CDR3 DNA: TGTGCCAGCAGTGAAGTGGGGGGAGGCGGGAACACAGATACGCAGTATTTT; CDR3 protein: CASSEVGGGGNTDTQYF
D gene: .; clone size: .; V gene: TRBV19; J gene: TRBJ1-5; CDR3 DNA: TGTGCCAGTAGTATAGATCTGGCAGGGTACCAGCCCCAGCATTTT; CDR3 protein: CASSIDLAGYQPQHF
D gene: .; clone size: .; V gene: TRBV7-2; J gene: TRBJ2-3; CDR3 DNA: TGTGCCAGCAGCCAGGGGTGGAGCACAGATACGCAGTATTTT; CDR3 protein: CASSQGWSTDTQYF
D gene: .; clone size: .; V gene: TRBV7-3; J gene: TRBJ2-6; CDR3 DNA: TGTGCCAGCAGCCTCGGGTACTCTGGGGCCAACGTCCTGACTTTC; CDR3 protein: CASSLGYSGANVLTF
D gene: TRBD2; clone size: .; V gene: TRBV7-6; J gene: TRBJ2-3; CDR3 DNA: TGTGCCAGCAGATCATCGGGAGGGAACACAGATACGCAGTATTTT; CDR3 protein: CASRSSGGNTDTQYF
D gene: TRBD2; clone size: .; V gene: TRBV7-9; J gene: TRBJ2-3; CDR3 DNA: TGTGCCAGCGCTAGGGCGGGGGGGAGCACAGATACGCAGTATTTT; CDR3 protein: CASARAGGSTDTQYF
D gene: TRBD1; clone size: few; V gene: TRBV19; J gene: TRBJ1-6; CDR3 DNA: TGTGCCAGTACCTCCACCGGACAGGGTTATTCACCCCTCCACTTT; CDR3 protein: CASTSTGQGYSPLHF